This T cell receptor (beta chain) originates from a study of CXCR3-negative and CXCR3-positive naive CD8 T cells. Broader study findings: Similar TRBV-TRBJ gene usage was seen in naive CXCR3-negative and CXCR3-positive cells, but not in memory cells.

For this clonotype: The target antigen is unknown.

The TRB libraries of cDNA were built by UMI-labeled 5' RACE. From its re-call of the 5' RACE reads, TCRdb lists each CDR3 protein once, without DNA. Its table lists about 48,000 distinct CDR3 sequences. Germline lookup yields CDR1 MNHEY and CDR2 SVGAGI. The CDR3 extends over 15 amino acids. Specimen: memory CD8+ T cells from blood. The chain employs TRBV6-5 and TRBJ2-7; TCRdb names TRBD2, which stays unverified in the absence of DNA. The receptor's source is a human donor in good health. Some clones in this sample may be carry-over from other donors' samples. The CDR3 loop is CASTPLRDGLYEQYF.